Below are 28 T cell receptor beta chains sequenced from a single sample in a study of CD8 T cells in Susac syndrome. After extraction with the RNeasy kit, 0.5 to 1 ug of the RNA was reverse transcribed using random hexamers. TCRdb called the immunoSEQ multiplex PCR reads again in MiXCR, with one record for every CDR3 protein. The sample contains approximately 190,000 distinct CDR3 sequences, 85% to 95% of which appear only once. The specimen sequenced was CD4+ T cells from PBMCs. These receptors originate from a human donor in good health.

The J gene is TRBJ1-2, the V gene TRBV30, with 7 bases fitting TRBD1. The germline V gene encodes CDR1 GTSNPN and CDR2 SVGIG (reference sequence). CDR3 size: 13 residues. V shed 5 bases, J shed 2 bases, and the junction held 5 bases outside the gene matches. The DNA for the CDR3 is TGTGCCTGGGCGCCGGGACAGAACTATGGCTACACCTTC. This translates into CAWAPGQNYGYTF.

The rearrangement uses TRBV5-1 and TRBJ2-1; either TRBD1 or TRBD2 may fit D (5 bases each). Germline CDR1 and CDR2: SGHRS and YFSETQ. The V gene lost 1 base and the J gene lost 4 bases, with 15 bases spanning the gap. CDR3 length equals 16 residues. CDR3 in amino acids: CASSLFGLGAYNEQFF. Written as DNA, the CDR3 is TGCGCCAGCAGCTTGTTTGGCCTCGGGGCTTACAATGAGCAGTTCTTC.

The rearrangement links TRBV7-9 to TRBJ1-6; TRBD1 aligns across 7 bases. Trimming removed 1 base from V and 14 bases from J; junction bases left unmatched: 8. Germline V CDR1 and CDR2: SEHNR, FQNEAQ (reference sequence). The CDR3 length is 14 residues. The CDR3 DNA sequence: TGTGCCAGCAGCTTAGTGGGGACAGAACGTACCCTCCACTTT. It translates to CASSLVGTERTLHF.

The chain joins TRBV5-1 to TRBJ2-5, with a possible D match to TRBD2 (6 bases). Trimming took off 4 bases at V and 11 bases at J, with 18 bases between the two ends. Germline V gene lookup returns CDR1 SGHRS and CDR2 YFSETQ. CDR3 size: 13 residues. Here the CDR3 reads CASSLLSDGGQYF. The CDR3 DNA is TGCGCCAGCAGCCTCCTGAGCGACGGGGGTCAGTACTTC. The full variable domain, its missing parts supplied by reference TRBV5-1 and TRBJ2-5, is KAGVTQTPRYLIKTRGQQVTLSCSPISGHRSVSWYQQTPGQGLQFLFEYFSETQRNKGNFPGRFSGRQFSNSRSEMNVSTLELGDSALYLCASSLLSDGGQYFGPGTRLLVL.

The chain combines TRBV3-1 with TRBJ2-3; 10 nucleotides align to TRBD2. The V gene's germline CDR1 is LGHDT and CDR2 YNNKEL (reference sequence). The CDR3 consists of 16 residues. V shed 4 bases and J 3 bases; nucleotides not matched to a gene: 7. The DNA for the CDR3 is TGTGCCAGCAGCCCTCTTGCTAGCGGGGGTACAGATACGCAGTATTTT. Amino acid sequence: CASSPLASGGTDTQYF.

The rearrangement links TRBV12-3 or TRBV12-4 to TRBJ2-2; weak D call: TRBD2 (7 bases). This CDR3 comprises 15 residues. Trimming took 7 bases from V and 4 from J, leaving 16 bases between them. DNA for the CDR3: TGTGCCAGCATTGGGGGGGCTCAAATCACCGGGGAGCTGTTTTTT. Amino acids: CASIGGAQITGELFF.

The chain couples TRBV7-9 to TRBJ2-1; 11 bases map to TRBD1. Germline V CDR1 and CDR2: SEHNR, FQNEAQ (reference sequence). The V segment lost 5 bases and the J segment 9 bases; nucleotides outside the gene matches: 15. The CDR3 covers 17 residues. The CDR3 reads CASSRASGTGGIGEQFF. CDR3 nucleotide sequence: TGTGCCAGCAGCCGAGCTTCAGGGACAGGGGGAATAGGTGAGCAGTTCTTC.

J is TRBJ1-1 and V is TRBV5-1; the D is unclear. The CDR3 has 14 residues. Germline loops: CDR1 SGHRS, CDR2 YFSETQ. V gave up 3 bases and J gave up 5 bases, with 14 bases separating them. The CDR3 loop is CASSSGLVGTEAFF. The CDR3 DNA reads TGCGCCAGCAGCTCGGGATTGGTTGGGACTGAAGCTTTCTTT.

The chain is built from TRBV6-1 and TRBJ2-1, with no clear D. Germline-derived CDR1 and CDR2 are MNHNS and SASEGT. The CDR3 is 16 amino acids. V lost 5 bases and J 4 bases, leaving 18 bases between the germline ends. The CDR3 spells CASSRPSRLHYNEQFF. CDR3 bases: TGTGCCAGCAGTCGTCCCTCCCGGCTACATTACAATGAGCAGTTCTTC.

Turning to this clonotype: Germline is not matched at one junction end, which may reflect a read error. The rearrangement joins TRBV6-2 or TRBV6-3 to TRBJ1-1; weak D call: TRBD1 (5 bases). CDR1 and CDR2 (germline): MNHEY, SVGEGT. This CDR3 contains 15 residues. For the CDR3, the DNA is TGTGCCAGCAGAATCCTCAGGGAAGGGAACACTGAAGCCTTCTTT. Encoded protein: CASRILREGNTEAFF.

This clonotype was seen once. CDR3 DNA: TGTGCCAGCTCACCAGCCAGGGAGAACATTCAGTACTTC. Amino acid sequence: CASSPARENIQYF. The chain employs TRBV18 and TRBJ2-4; D is possibly TRBD1 or TRBD2 (5 bases each). The CDR3 covers 13 residues. Germline V gene sequence: CDR1 KGHSH, CDR2 LQKENI. The V and J ends lost 2 bases and 7 bases respectively, with 9 bases between them.

The chain combines TRBV28 with TRBJ1-2; 12 bases are a match to TRBD1. CDR1 is MDHEN, CDR2 SYDVKM, per germline. This CDR3 region has 14 residues. V shed 9 bases and J 8 bases; nucleotides not matched to a gene: 10. Written as DNA, the CDR3 is TGTGCCAGTTGGCAGGGACAGGGGGCATTAGGCTACACCTTC. Amino acid sequence: CASWQGQGALGYTF.

V and J are TRBV7-2 and TRBJ2-7, with 7 bases matching TRBD1. Germline values: CDR1 SGHTA, CDR2 FQGNSA. The CDR3 contains 14 residues. With 2 bases clipped from V and 1 base from J, the junction kept 2 bases outside the gene matches. The CDR3 DNA follows: TGTGCCAGCAGCTTATCGGGACAGTCCTACGAGCAGTACGTC. It is translated as CASSLSGQSYEQYV.

The J gene is TRBJ2-7, the V gene TRBV13; possible D gene TRBD2, 7 bases. The CDR3 is 16 amino acids. Trimming left V 7 bases short and J 9 bases short, with 28 bases between. Germline CDR1 PRHDT, CDR2 FYEKMQ (reference sequence). The CDR3 loop reads CASTAGAGAPWERQYF. CDR3 DNA: TGTGCCAGCACCGCGGGGGCGGGGGCCCCTTGGGAGCGGCAGTACTTC.

The gene calls are TRBV12-3 or TRBV12-4 and TRBJ1-3; no clear D gene. The CDR3 has 14 amino acids. The V and J ends lost 3 bases and 0 bases respectively, with 6 bases between them. The CDR3 bases are TGTGCCAGCAGTTTCGCGTCCTCTGGAAACACCATATATTTT. Protein sequence: CASSFASSGNTIYF.

The genes are TRBV6-5 and TRBJ2-1; no clear D. The CDR3 is made up of 17 amino acids. Germline CDR1 MNHEY, CDR2 SVGAGI. V lost 2 bases and J lost 5, with 19 bases in between. The DNA for the CDR3 is TGTGCCAGCAGTTACACTCAGGACCCTAGAGTCAACAATGAGCAGTTCTTC. This gives the protein CASSYTQDPRVNNEQFF.

The V and J genes are TRBV5-1 and TRBJ1-6, with TRBD1 matching 10 bases. The CDR3 covers 16 residues. The germline gives CDR1 SGHRS, CDR2 YFSETQ. After removal of 0 bases from V and 9 bases from J, the junction contained 6 bases not matched to a gene. The CDR3 spells CASSLDAGTGVSPLHF. CDR3 in DNA: TGCGCCAGCAGCTTGGATGCCGGGACAGGGGTTTCACCCCTCCACTTT.

This clonotype was seen only once. The chain combines TRBV7-8 with TRBJ2-7; 10 bases match TRBD2. Trimming cost V 5 bases and J 3 bases; bases outside gene matches: 4. There are 14 residues in the CDR3. From germline, CDR1 is SGHVS and CDR2 FQNEAQ. This CDR3 is CASSRGLADYEQYF. CDR3 coding DNA: TGTGCCAGCAGCCGTGGACTAGCGGACTACGAGCAGTACTTC.

The chain links TRBV7-2 to TRBJ2-7; D is uncertain. Germline V gene data show CDR1 as SGHTA and CDR2 as FQGNSA. The CDR3 spans 12 residues. The V end lost 3 bases, the J end lost 2 bases, and 5 bases lay between the germline ends. In nucleotides, the CDR3 is TGTGCCAGCAGCTTCTCCCCCTACGAGCAGTACTTC. As protein: CASSFSPYEQYF.

The chain links TRBV3-1 to TRBJ1-5; D uncertain. V dropped 0 bases and J dropped 6 bases, with 9 bases sitting between them. Germline CDR1 LGHDT, CDR2 YNNKEL (reference sequence). This CDR3 has 14 amino acids. CDR3 sequence reads: CASSQDLFSQPQHF. The CDR3 region has the DNA TGTGCCAGCAGCCAAGATTTATTCTCTCAGCCCCAGCATTTT.

The CDR3 loop reads CASSLRRAQETQYF. The DNA of the CDR3 is TGCGCCAGCAGCCTCCGTAGGGCCCAAGAGACCCAGTACTTC. This chain uses TRBV5-1 with TRBJ2-5, with D uncertain. Germline V lookup: CDR1 SGHRS, CDR2 YFSETQ. The CDR3 is 14 amino acids. Trimming took 4 bases from V and 1 from J, leaving 11 bases between them. The full variable domain, in which reference TRBV5-1 and TRBJ2-5 provide the parts outside the CDR3, is KAGVTQTPRYLIKTRGQQVTLSCSPISGHRSVSWYQQTPGQGLQFLFEYFSETQRNKGNFPGRFSGRQFSNSRSEMNVSTLELGDSALYLCASSLRRAQETQYFGPGTRLLVL.

The rearrangement joins TRBV19 to TRBJ1-5; 8 positions match TRBD1. There are 16 residues in the CDR3. Germline V gene sequence: CDR1 LNHDA, CDR2 SQIVND (reference sequence). The V gene end was trimmed by 5 bases and the J gene end by 2 bases; junction bases not matched to a gene: 8. In nucleotides, the CDR3 is TGTGCCAGTAGTTTCCAGGGGGCGCGAGGCAATCAGCCCCAGCATTTT. Encoded protein: CASSFQGARGNQPQHF.

The rearrangement uses TRBV11-1 and TRBJ2-2; TRBD2 matches 9 bases. The J segment lost 2 bases and the V segment lost 6 bases, leaving 10 bases of the junction unmatched. The CDR3 loop spans 17 amino acids. CDR1 and CDR2 from the germline V gene are SGHAT and FQDESV (reference sequence). CDR3 in DNA: TGTGCCAGCAGTTCCAAGCGGGGGGAAATAAACACCGGGGAGCTGTTTTTT. Protein: CASSSKRGEINTGELFF.

The count of this clonotype is one. The J gene is TRBJ1-4, the V gene TRBV7-2, with D unclear. Looked up from germline, CDR1 is SGHTA and CDR2 is FQGNSA. V dropped 1 base and J dropped 0 bases, with 6 bases sitting between them. The CDR3 is made up of 15 amino acids. The CDR3 DNA sequence: TGTGCCAGCAGCTTAGTAGGGACAACTAATGAAAAACTGTTTTTT. Translating gives CASSLVGTTNEKLFF.

This clonotype is a singleton in its sample. DNA for the CDR3: TGTGCCAGCAGTGTTACCGGGGGTGGAACTGAAGCTTTCTTT. Translated: CASSVTGGGTEAFF. The genes are TRBV6-1 and TRBJ1-1, with D possibly matching TRBD1 (5 bases). The CDR3 totals 14 residues. Trimming stripped 4 bases from V and 5 bases from J, with 14 bases between. Per the germline V gene, CDR1 is MNHNS and CDR2 is SASEGT.

This clonotype has only one observation. The chain has TRBV7-6 and TRBJ2-3; 8 bases are shared with TRBD1. Germline assignment: CDR1 SGHVS and CDR2 FNYEAQ. CDR3 length: 14 residues. The ends lost 4 bases at V and 5 bases at J; junction bases unmatched: 5. CDR3 bases: TGTGCCAGCAGCTGGGGACAGGATGGAGATACGCAGTATTTT. Translated: CASSWGQDGDTQYF.

The chain couples TRBV19 to TRBJ1-2; 8 bases map to TRBD1. This CDR3 has 15 residues. The V gene end was trimmed by 6 bases and the J gene end by 8 bases; junction bases not matched to a gene: 14. CDR1 is LNHDA and CDR2 is SQIVND in the germline V gene (reference sequence). Written as DNA, the CDR3 is TGTGCCAGTAGCCCCAGGGGGCCGGCCGGGAGGGGCTACACCTTC. This encodes CASSPRGPAGRGYTF.

This chain links TRBV5-1 with TRBJ1-1; no reliable D call. Between the trimmed V and J ends, which lost 5 bases and 1 base, there was a span of 12 bases. The CDR3 covers 14 residues. Per the germline V gene, CDR1 is SGHRS and CDR2 is YFSETQ. Written as DNA, the CDR3 is TGCGCCAGCAGAGCTAGGTTGGGGAACACTGAAGCTTTCTTT. Its translation: CASRARLGNTEAFF.